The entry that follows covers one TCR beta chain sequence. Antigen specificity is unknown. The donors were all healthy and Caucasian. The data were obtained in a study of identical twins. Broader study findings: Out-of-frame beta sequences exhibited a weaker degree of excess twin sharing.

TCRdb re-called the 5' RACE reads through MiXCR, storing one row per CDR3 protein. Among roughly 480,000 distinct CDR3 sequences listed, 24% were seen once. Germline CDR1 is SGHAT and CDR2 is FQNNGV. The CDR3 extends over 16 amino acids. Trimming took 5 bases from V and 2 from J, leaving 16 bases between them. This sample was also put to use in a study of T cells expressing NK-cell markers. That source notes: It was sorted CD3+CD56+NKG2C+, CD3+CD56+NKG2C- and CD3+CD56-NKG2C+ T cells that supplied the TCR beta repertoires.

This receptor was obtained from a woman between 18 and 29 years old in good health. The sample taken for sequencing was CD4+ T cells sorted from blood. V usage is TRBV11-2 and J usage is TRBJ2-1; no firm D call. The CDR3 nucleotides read TGTGCCAGCAGCCCATACCGGAGCCCGGCCTACAATGAGCAGTTCTTC. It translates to CASSPYRSPAYNEQFF. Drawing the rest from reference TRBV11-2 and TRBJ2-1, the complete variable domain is EAGVAQSPRYKIIEKRQSVAFWCNPISGHATLYWYQQILGQGPKLLIQFQNNGVVDDSQLPKDRFSAERLKGVDSTLKIQPAKLEDSAVYLCASSPYRSPAYNEQFFGPGTRLTVL.